This T cell receptor beta chain is from a study of blood T cell repertoires in COVID-19. This CDR3 region has 15 residues. CDR1 is MNHEY, CDR2 SMNVEV, per germline (reference sequence). Trimming removed 8 bases from V and 6 bases from J, with 21 bases in between. Libraries were prepared by immunoSEQ multiplex PCR; TCRdb keeps only in-frame clonotypes and omits some of them. This table has 230,000 or so clones, 80% to 90% appearing once. The TCR originated in a woman aged 40 to 50 with acute COVID-19. The chain has TRBV27 and TRBJ2-3; the D gene is possibly TRBD1 (6 bases). The sequenced sample consisted of PBMCs or T cells enriched from blood (not recorded which). The CDR3, as DNA: TGTGCCAGCTCGGGCTGGAACAGGGAAATGGATACGCAGTATTTT. This gives the protein CASSGWNREMDTQYF.